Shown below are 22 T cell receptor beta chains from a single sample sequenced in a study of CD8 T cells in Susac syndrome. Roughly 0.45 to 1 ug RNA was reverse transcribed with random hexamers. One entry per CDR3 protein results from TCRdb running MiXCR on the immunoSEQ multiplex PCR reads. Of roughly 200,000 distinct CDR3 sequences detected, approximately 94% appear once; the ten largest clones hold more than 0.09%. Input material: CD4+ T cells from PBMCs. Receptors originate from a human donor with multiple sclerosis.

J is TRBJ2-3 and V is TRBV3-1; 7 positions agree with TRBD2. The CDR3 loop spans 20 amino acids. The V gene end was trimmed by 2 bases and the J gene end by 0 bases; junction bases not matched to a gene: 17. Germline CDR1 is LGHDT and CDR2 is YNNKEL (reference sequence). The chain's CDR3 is CASSQRRGLTRLSSTDTQYF. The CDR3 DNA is TGTGCCAGCAGCCAACGGCGGGGGTTGACGAGGCTTTCTAGCACAGATACGCAGTATTTT.

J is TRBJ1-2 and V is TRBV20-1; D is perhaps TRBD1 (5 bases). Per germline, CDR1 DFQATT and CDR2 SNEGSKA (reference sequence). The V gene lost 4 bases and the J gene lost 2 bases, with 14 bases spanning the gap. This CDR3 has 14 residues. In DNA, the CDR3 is TGCAGTGCTACCGGACGGGAGGGGAACTATGGCTACACCTTC. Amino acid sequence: CSATGREGNYGYTF.

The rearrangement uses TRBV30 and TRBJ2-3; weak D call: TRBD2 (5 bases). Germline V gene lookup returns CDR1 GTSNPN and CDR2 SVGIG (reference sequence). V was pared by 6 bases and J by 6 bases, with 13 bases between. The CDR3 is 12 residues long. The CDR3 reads CACLWRRDTQYF. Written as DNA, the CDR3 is TGTGCCTGCCTTTGGAGGAGGGATACGCAGTATTTT.

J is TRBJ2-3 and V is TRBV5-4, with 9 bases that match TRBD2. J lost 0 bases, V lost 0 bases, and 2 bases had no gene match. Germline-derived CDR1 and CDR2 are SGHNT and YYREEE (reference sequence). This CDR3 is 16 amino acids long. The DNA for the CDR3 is TGTGCCAGCAGCTTGGGTCTAGCGGGGAGCACAGATACGCAGTATTTT. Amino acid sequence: CASSLGLAGSTDTQYF. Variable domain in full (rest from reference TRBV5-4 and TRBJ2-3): ETGVTQSPTHLIKTRGQQVTLRCSSQSGHNTVSWYQQALGQGPQFIFQYYREEENGRGNFPPRFSGLQFPNYSSELNVNALELDDSALYLCASSLGLAGSTDTQYFGPGTRLTVL.

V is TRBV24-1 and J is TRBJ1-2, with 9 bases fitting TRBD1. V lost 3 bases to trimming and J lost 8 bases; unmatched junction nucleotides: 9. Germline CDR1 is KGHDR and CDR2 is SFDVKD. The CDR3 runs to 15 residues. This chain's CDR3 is CATSDPGTGLGGYTF. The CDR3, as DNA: TGTGCCACCAGTGATCCCGGGACAGGGTTGGGCGGCTACACCTTC.

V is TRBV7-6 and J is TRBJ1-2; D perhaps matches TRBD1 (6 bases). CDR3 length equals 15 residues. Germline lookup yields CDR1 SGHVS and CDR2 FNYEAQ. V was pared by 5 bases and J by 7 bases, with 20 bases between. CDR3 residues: CASSRSYRRGFGYTF. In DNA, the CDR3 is TGTGCCAGCAGCCGCTCCTATAGGAGGGGGTTTGGCTACACCTTC.

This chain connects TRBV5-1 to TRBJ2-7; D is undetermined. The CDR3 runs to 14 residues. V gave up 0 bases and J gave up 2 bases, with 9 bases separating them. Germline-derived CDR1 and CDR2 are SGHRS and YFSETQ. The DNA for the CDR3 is TGCGCCAGCAGCTTGGAGGTAACAACCTACGAGCAGTACTTC. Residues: CASSLEVTTYEQYF.

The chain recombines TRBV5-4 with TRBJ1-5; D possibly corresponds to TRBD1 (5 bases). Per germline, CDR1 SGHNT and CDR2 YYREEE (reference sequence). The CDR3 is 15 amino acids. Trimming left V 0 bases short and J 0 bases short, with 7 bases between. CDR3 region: CASSLGGYSNQPQHF. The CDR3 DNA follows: TGTGCCAGCAGCTTGGGGGGCTATAGCAATCAGCCCCAGCATTTT.

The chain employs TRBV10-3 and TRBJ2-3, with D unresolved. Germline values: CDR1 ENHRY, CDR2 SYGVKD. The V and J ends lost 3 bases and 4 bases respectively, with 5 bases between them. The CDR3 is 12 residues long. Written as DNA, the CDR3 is TGTGCCATCAGTGAATTTGCAGATACGCAGTATTTT. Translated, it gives CAISEFADTQYF.

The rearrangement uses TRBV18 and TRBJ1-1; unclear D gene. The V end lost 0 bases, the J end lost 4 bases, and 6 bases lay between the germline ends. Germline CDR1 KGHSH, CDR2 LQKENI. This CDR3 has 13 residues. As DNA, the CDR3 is TGTGCCAGCTCACCACCGACGGTCACTGAAGCTTTCTTT. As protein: CASSPPTVTEAFF.

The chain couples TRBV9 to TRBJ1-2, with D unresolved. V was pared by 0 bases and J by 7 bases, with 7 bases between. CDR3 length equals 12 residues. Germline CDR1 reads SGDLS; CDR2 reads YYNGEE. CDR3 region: CASSVASGGYTF. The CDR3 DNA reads TGTGCCAGCAGCGTAGCTTCCGGTGGCTACACCTTC.

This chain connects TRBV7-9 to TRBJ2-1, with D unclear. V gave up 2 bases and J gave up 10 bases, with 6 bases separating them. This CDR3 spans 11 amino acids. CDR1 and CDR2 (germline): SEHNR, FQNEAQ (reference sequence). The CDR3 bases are TGTGCCAGCAGCTTACGTGAGGAGCAGTTCTTC. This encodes CASSLREEQFF.

In DNA form, the CDR3 reads TGCAGCGTGAGGGAGGGGACGCCTAATGAGCAGTTCTTC. Translated: CSVREGTPNEQFF. The chain links TRBV29-1 to TRBJ2-1; 7 bases are a match to TRBD2. CDR1 is SQVTM, CDR2 ANQGSEA, per germline. The CDR3 extends over 13 amino acids. The trim removed 6 bases at V and 7 bases at J, leaving 9 bases unmatched.

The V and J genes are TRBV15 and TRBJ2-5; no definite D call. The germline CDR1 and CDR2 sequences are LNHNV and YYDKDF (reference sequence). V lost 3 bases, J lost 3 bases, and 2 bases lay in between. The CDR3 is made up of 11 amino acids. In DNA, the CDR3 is TGTGCCACCAGCAGCGAAGAGACCCAGTACTTC. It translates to CATSSEETQYF.

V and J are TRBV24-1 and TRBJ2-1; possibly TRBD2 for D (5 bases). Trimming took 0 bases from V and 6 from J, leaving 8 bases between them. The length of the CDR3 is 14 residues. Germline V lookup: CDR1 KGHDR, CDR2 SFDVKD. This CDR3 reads CATSDLREFNEQFF. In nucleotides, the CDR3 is TGTGCCACCAGTGATTTGAGGGAGTTCAATGAGCAGTTCTTC.

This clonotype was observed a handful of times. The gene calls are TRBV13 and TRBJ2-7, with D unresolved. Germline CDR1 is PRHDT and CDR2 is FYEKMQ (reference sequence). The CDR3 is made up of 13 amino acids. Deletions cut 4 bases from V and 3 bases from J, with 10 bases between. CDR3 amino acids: CASSYTGSYEQYF. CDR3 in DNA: TGTGCCAGCAGCTATACGGGCAGCTACGAGCAGTACTTC.

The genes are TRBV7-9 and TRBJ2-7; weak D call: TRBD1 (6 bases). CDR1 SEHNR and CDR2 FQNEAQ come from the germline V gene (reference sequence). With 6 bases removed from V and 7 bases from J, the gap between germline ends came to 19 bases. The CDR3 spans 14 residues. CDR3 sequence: CASRSQGMVGEQYF. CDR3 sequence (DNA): TGTGCCAGCAGGAGCCAGGGGATGGTGGGGGAGCAGTACTTC.

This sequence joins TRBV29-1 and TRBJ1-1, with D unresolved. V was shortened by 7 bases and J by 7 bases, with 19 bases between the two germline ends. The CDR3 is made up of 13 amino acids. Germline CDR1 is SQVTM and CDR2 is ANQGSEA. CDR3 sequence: CSGLVLYRHEAFF. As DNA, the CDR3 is TGCAGCGGCCTCGTTTTGTACCGTCATGAAGCTTTCTTT.

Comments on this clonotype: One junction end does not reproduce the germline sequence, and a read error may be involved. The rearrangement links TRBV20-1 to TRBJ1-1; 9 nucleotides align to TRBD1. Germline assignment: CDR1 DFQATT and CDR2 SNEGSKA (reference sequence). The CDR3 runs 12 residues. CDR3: CSVRQGGTEAFF. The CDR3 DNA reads TGCAGTGTTAGACAGGGGGGCACTGAAGCTTTCTTT.

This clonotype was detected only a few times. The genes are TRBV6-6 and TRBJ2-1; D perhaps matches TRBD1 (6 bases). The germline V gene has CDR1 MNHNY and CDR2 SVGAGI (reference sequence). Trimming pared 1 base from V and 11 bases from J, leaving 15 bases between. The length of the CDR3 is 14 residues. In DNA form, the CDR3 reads TGTGCCAGCAGTTACTTTCAGGGGCCACGACAGCAGTTCTTC. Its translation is CASSYFQGPRQQFF.

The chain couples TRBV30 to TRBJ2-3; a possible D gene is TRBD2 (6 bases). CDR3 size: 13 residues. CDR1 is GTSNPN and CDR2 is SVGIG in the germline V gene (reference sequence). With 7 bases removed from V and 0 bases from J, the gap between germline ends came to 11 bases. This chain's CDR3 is CAFTGLSTDTQYF. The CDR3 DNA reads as TGTGCCTTCACGGGACTTAGCACAGATACGCAGTATTTT.

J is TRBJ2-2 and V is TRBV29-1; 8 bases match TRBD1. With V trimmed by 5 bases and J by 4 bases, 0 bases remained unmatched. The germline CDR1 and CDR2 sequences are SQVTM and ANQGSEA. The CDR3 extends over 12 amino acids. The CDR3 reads CSVTGGTGELFF. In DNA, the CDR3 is TGCAGCGTTACAGGGGGCACCGGGGAGCTGTTTTTT.